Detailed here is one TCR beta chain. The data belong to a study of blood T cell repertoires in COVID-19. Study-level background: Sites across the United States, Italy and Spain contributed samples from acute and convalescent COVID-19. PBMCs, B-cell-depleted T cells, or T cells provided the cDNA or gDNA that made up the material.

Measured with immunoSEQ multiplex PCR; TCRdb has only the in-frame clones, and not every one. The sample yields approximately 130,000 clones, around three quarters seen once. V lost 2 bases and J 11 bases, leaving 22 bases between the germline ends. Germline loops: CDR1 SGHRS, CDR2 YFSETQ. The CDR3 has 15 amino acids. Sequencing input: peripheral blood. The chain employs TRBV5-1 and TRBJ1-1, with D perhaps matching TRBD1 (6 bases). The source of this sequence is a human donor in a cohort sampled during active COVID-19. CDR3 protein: CASSFSVGAGDKAFF. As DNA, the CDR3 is TGCGCCAGCAGCTTCTCGGTTGGGGCAGGGGATAAGGCTTTCTTT.